This T cell receptor (beta chain) was sequenced in a study of cytomegalovirus exposure and HLA in healthy donors. Study-level points and caveats: When the data were analyzed later, several of the most significant clusters appeared to be linked to common viral pathogens.

Turning to this clone: Its antigen is still unknown.

Primers included in the PCR were 60 Vbeta and 13 Jbeta primers. Some clones are missing from TCRdb's copy, which holds only in-frame ones; the method was immunoSEQ multiplex PCR. The sample contains under 300,000 clones, 80% to 95% of which appear only once. Germline V gene data show CDR1 as LNHNV and CDR2 as YYDKDF (reference sequence). The CDR3 covers 16 residues. V gave up 0 bases and J gave up 9 bases; unmatched junction bases: 7. The chain combines TRBV15 with TRBJ1-6; the match to TRBD1 covers 8 bases. Source material: PBMCs. This receptor was identified in a girl aged 2 to 10 in good health and CMV-seronegative. The CDR3 loop is CATSRDLQGASSPLHF. CDR3 coding DNA: TGTGCCACCAGCAGAGATCTGCAGGGGGCAAGTTCACCCCTCCACTTT.